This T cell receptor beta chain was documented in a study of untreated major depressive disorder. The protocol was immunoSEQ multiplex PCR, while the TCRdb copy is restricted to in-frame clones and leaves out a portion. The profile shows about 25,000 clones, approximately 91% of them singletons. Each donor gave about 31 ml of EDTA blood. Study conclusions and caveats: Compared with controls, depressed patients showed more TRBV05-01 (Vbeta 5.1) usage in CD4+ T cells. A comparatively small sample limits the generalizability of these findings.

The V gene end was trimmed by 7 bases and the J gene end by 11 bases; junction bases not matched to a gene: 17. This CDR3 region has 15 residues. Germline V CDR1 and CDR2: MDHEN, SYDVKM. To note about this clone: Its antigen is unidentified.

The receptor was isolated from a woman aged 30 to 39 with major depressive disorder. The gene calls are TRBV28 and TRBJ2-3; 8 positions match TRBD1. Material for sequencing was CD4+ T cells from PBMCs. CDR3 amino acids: CASTPGGQGNRGQYF. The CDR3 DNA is TGTGCCAGCACCCCTGGCGGACAGGGCAATCGTGGGCAGTATTTT. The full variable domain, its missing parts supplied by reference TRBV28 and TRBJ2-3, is DVKVTQSSRYLVKRTGEKVFLECVQDMDHENMFWYRQDPGLGLRLIYFSYDVKMKEKGDIPEGYSVSREKKERFSLILESASTNQTSMYLCASTPGGQGNRGQYFGPGTRLTVL.